This TCR beta chain was obtained from a study of blood T cell repertoires in COVID-19. Background on the study: Samples taken during acute and convalescent COVID-19 were collected in the United States, Italy and Spain. The analysed material was cDNA or gDNA that came from T cells, B-cell-depleted T cells, or PBMCs.

The CDR3 is 14 residues long. Trimming pared 1 base from V and 5 bases from J, leaving 14 bases between. Germline V gene lookup returns CDR1 GTSNPN and CDR2 SVGIG (reference sequence). TCRdb's table, derived via immunoSEQ multiplex PCR, lists solely in-frame clones and lacks some. This table holds approximately 70,000 clones, roughly 84% found once. The sequencing input was peripheral blood. This chain links TRBV30 with TRBJ1-2; weak D call: TRBD1 (5 bases). The source of this sequence is a woman in her 50s with acute or convalescent COVID-19. The CDR3 coding sequence is TGTGCCTGGAGTGGAATAGGGGTTTGGTATGGCTACACCTTC. Residues: CAWSGIGVWYGYTF.